These T cell receptor beta chains were read from a single sample in a study of T cell responses to AZD1222 COVID-19 vaccine. Profiled with immunoSEQ multiplex PCR; TCRdb holds only in-frame clones, not every one. This table has under 150,000 clones, around 90% appearing once. The source material was peripheral blood, sampled on day 0 of AZD1222 vaccination. These receptors came from an adult in good health. The CDR3 runs from the conserved cysteine through the conserved F or W. D genes are given only for firm matches. Clone size, where shown, is once, few, many, or a class for clones that have expanded.

V gene	clone size	J gene	D gene	CDR3 DNA	CDR3 protein
TRBV27	-	TRBJ2-7	TRBD1	TGTGCCAGCAGCCTACAGGGGGCTGGGAACGAGCAGTACTTC	CASSLQGAGNEQYF
TRBV10-3	-	TRBJ2-2	TRBD2	TGTGCCATCAGAGGACTAGCGGGAGCCGGGGAGCTGTTTTTT	CAIRGLAGAGELFF
TRBV19	-	TRBJ1-6	-	TGTGCCAGTAGTATCATCCCCGTAGGACCGAATTCACCCCTCCACTTT	CASSIIPVGPNSPLHF
TRBV11-2	-	TRBJ2-2	-	TGTGCCAGCAGCGCACTCGGGGAGCTGTTTTTT	CASSALGELFF
TRBV27	-	TRBJ2-6	-	TGTGCCAGCAGTACCGGGACGCACTCTGGGGCCAACGTCCTGACTTTC	CASSTGTHSGANVLTF
TRBV7-2	-	TRBJ2-3	-	TGTGCCAGCGGCCCCCGAGGAGGATATTTT	CASGPRGGYF
TRBV20-1	once	TRBJ2-1	-	TGCAGCCCTGGACTAAATGAGCAGTTCTTC	CSPGLNEQFF
TRBV7-3	-	TRBJ2-5	-	TGTGCCAGCAGCCTCGGGGTCACTCTTACCCAAGAGACCCAGTACTTC	CASSLGVTLTQETQYF
TRBV6-5	-	TRBJ1-2	-	TGTGCCAGCAGTTACCCGGGGGGGGATGGCTACACCTTC	CASSYPGGDGYTF
TRBV6-6	-	TRBJ1-1	-	TGTGCCAGCAGAGTACCCTCTTCTATGAACACTGAAGCTTTCTTT	CASRVPSSMNTEAFF